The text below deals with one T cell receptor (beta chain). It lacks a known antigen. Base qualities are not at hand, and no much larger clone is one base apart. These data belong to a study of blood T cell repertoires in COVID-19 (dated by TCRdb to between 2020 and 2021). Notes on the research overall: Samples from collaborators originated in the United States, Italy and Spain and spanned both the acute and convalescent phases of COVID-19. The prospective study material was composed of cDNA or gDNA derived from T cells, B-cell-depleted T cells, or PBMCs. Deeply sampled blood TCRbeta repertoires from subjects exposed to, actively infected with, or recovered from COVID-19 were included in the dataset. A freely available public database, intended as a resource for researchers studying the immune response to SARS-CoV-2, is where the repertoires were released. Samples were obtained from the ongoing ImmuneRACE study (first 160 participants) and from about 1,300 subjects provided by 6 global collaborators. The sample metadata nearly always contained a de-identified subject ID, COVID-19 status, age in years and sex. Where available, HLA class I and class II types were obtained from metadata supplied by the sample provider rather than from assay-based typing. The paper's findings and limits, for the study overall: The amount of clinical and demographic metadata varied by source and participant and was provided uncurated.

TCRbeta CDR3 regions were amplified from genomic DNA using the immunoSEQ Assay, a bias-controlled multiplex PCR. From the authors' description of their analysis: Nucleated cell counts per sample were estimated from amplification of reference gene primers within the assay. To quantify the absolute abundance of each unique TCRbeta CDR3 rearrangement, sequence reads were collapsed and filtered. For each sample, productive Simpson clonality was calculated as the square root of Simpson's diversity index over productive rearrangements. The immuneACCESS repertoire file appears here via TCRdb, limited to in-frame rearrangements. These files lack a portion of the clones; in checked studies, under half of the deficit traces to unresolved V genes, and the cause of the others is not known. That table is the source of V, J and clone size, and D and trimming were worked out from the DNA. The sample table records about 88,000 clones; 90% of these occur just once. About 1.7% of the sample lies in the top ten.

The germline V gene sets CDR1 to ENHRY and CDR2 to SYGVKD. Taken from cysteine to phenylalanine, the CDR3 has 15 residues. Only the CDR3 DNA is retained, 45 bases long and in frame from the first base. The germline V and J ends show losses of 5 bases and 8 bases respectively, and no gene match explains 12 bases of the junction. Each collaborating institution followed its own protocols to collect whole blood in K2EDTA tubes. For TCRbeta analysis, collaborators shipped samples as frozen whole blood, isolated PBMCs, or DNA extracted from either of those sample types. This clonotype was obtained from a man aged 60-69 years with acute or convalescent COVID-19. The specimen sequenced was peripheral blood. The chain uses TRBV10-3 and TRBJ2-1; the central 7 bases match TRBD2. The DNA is TGTGCCATCAGTAGCGGGGCGGGCTTGTTGGATGAGCAGTTCTTC. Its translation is CAISSGAGLLDEQFF.